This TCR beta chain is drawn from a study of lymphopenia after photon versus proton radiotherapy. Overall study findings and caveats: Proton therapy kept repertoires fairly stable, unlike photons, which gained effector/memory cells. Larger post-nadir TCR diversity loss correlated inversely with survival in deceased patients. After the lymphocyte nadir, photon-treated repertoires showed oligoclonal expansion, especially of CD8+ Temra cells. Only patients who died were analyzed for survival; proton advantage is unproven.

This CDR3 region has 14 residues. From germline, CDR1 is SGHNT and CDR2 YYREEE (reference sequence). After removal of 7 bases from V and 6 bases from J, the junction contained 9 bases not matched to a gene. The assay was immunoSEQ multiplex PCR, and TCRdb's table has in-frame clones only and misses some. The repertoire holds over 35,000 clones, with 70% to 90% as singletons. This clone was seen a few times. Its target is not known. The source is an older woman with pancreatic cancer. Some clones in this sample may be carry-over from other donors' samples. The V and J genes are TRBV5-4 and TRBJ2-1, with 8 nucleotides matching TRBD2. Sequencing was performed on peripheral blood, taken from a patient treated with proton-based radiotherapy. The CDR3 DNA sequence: TGTGCCAGCCAACGGACTAGCCGTCCCAATGAGCAGTTCTTC. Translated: CASQRTSRPNEQFF.